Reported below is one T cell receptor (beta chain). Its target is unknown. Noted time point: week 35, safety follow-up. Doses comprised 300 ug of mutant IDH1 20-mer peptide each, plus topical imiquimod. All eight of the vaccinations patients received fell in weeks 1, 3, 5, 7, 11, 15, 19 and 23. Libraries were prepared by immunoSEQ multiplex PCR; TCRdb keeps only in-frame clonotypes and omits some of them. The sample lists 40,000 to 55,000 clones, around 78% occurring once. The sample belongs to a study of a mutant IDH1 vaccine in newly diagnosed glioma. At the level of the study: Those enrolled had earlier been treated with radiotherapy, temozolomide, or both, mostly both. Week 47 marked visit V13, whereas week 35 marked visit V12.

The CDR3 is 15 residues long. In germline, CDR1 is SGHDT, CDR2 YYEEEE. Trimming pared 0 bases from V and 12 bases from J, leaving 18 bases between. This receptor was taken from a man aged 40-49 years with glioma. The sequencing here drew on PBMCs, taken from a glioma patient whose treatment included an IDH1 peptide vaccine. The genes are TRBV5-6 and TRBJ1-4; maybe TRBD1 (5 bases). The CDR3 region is CASSLGGGERSELFF. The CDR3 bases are TGTGCCAGCAGCTTGGGCGGGGGAGAACGTAGCGAACTGTTTTTT.